Following are 28 T cell receptor beta chains from one sample sequenced in a study of blood T cell repertoires in COVID-19 (TCRdb year 2020). The receptor library was made with the immunoSEQ multiplex PCR assay. Sourced from immuneACCESS, this table was stored by TCRdb with only in-frame sequences that have V and J called. A share of the clones is absent; for the studies checked, an unresolved V gene accounts for under half, and the remainder has no known explanation. This sample is represented by 250,000 to 300,000 clones; roughly nine tenths of them were singletons. Around 1.3% of the sample is held by the ten biggest clonotypes. What was sequenced was PBMCs or T cells enriched from blood (not recorded which). All receptors derive from a human donor in a cohort exposed to, infected with or recovered from COVID-19 (not recorded which). The donor label of this sample is uncertain.

The chain couples TRBV13 to TRBJ2-3; 15 bases are shared with TRBD2. The CDR3 runs to 19 residues. The germline V gene has CDR1 PRHDT and CDR2 FYEKMQ (reference sequence). V was pared by 5 bases and J by 2 bases, with 11 bases of the junction left unmatched. Here the CDR3 DNA reads TGTGCCAGCAGCCCGGGACTAGCGGGGGGACAAACCTTCACAGATACGCAGTATTTT. Amino acid sequence: CASSPGLAGGQTFTDTQYF.

The chain employs TRBV11-2 and TRBJ1-1; D possibly corresponds to TRBD1 (5 bases). The CDR3 loop spans 14 amino acids. The V gene's germline CDR1 is SGHAT and CDR2 FQNNGV. The V end was cut by 5 bases, the J end by 4 bases, with 14 bases between. The CDR3, as DNA: TGTGCCAGCAGCCGGTCTGGGGCTGCCACTGAAGCTTTCTTT. It encodes CASSRSGAATEAFF.

The V gene is TRBV27, the J gene TRBJ2-7; TRBD2 is a possible D gene (6 bases). The CDR3 contains 13 residues. Trimming pared 7 bases from V and 4 bases from J, leaving 14 bases between. Germline CDR1 and CDR2: MNHEY and SMNVEV (reference sequence). The CDR3 region is CASTFQEGYEQYF. In nucleotides, the CDR3 is TGTGCCAGCACCTTCCAGGAGGGTTACGAGCAGTACTTC.

This sequence joins TRBV9 and TRBJ1-1; 7 positions match TRBD1. The CDR3 runs to 14 residues. Germline CDR1 and CDR2: SGDLS and YYNGEE. J lost 5 bases, V lost 3 bases, and 7 bases had no gene match. The DNA for the CDR3 is TGTGCCAGCAGCGGGAGGGGGCAAGGTACTGAAGCTTTCTTT. Protein: CASSGRGQGTEAFF.

The V and J genes are TRBV19 and TRBJ1-5; 8 bases fit TRBD1. The germline CDR1 and CDR2 sequences are LNHDA and SQIVND (reference sequence). The V and J ends lost 2 bases and 2 bases, in that order; junction bases with no gene match: 2. This CDR3 comprises 15 residues. CDR3 sequence reads: CASSIIQGGNQPQHF. CDR3 coding DNA: TGTGCCAGTAGTATAATACAGGGGGGCAATCAGCCCCAGCATTTT.

V gene TRBV19 combines with J gene TRBJ2-1; no firm D call. V was trimmed by 6 bases and J by 2 bases, leaving 14 bases between them. Looked up from germline, CDR1 is LNHDA and CDR2 is SQIVND (reference sequence). There are 15 residues in the CDR3. CDR3 residues: CASSAQAHPYNEQFF. CDR3 nucleotides: TGTGCCAGTAGCGCCCAGGCTCACCCCTACAATGAGCAGTTCTTC.

About this clone itself: Different DNA sequences within this sample yield the same CDR3. This rearrangement joins TRBV19 to TRBJ2-1, with D unresolved. Looked up from germline, CDR1 is LNHDA and CDR2 is SQIVND (reference sequence). This CDR3 has 13 amino acids. Trimming took off 1 base at V and 7 bases at J, with 8 bases between the two ends. CDR3 sequence (DNA): TGTGCCAGTAGTATAGGCTCCGGGAATGAGCAGTTCTTC. Its protein product is CASSIGSGNEQFF.

The chain joins TRBV24-1 to TRBJ2-1, with a possible D match to TRBD2 (6 bases). From germline, CDR1 is KGHDR and CDR2 SFDVKD. This CDR3 has 13 residues. Deletions cut 4 bases from V and 9 bases from J, with 12 bases between. DNA of the CDR3: TGTGCCACCAGTGACCCGATGGGGGGTGAGCAGTTCTTC. This sequence encodes CATSDPMGGEQFF.

The rearrangement links TRBV4-1 to TRBJ2-5; D is uncertain. Trimming left V 4 bases short and J 3 bases short, with 3 bases between. Germline V gives CDR1 MGHRA, CDR2 YSYEKL. This CDR3 is built from 11 residues. The CDR3 here is CASSREETQYF. For the CDR3, the DNA is TGCGCCAGCAGCCGCGAAGAGACCCAGTACTTC.

The J gene is TRBJ2-7, the V gene TRBV12-3 or TRBV12-4, with a weak D call TRBD2 (5 bases). V was clipped by 2 bases and J by 4 bases, with 9 bases between them. The CDR3 is 13 residues long. Written as DNA, the CDR3 is TGTGCCAGCAGTTTAACCCGGGGTTACGAGCAGTACTTC. Amino acid sequence: CASSLTRGYEQYF.

The chain links TRBV2 to TRBJ1-5; D remains ambiguous. The V gene's germline CDR1 is SNHLY and CDR2 FYNNEI. The V end was cut by 3 bases, the J end by 6 bases, with 6 bases between. This CDR3 contains 12 residues. The CDR3 DNA reads TGTGCCAGCAGTGACCCGGGTCAGCCCCAGCATTTT. Translated: CASSDPGQPQHF.

This chain connects TRBV19 to TRBJ2-1; 8 positions agree with TRBD2. Germline V gene data show CDR1 as LNHDA and CDR2 as SQIVND (reference sequence). The J segment lost 7 bases and the V segment lost 5 bases, leaving 10 bases of the junction unmatched. The CDR3 covers 15 residues. CDR3 residues: CASSVGGAGSNEQFF. CDR3 bases: TGTGCCAGTAGTGTCGGGGGGGCCGGTAGTAATGAGCAGTTCTTC.

The table lists this clone with a count of one. The gene calls are TRBV21-1 and TRBJ2-1; TRBD2 is the table's D call and was not checked against the DNA. TRBV21-1 is listed as a pseudogene. The CDR3 is made up of 17 amino acids. CDR3 DNA sequence: TGTGCCAGCAGCAAAGGCCCCCGCCAACTCCTCCACAATGAGCAGTTCTTC. It specifies CASSKGPRQLLHNEQFF.

The genes are TRBV19 and TRBJ1-5; D is uncertain. Germline assignment: CDR1 LNHDA and CDR2 SQIVND (reference sequence). There are 13 residues in the CDR3. The V and J ends lost 5 bases and 3 bases respectively, with 8 bases between them. Written as DNA, the CDR3 is TGTGCCAGTAGTCCAATGGCCAATCAGCCCCAGCATTTT. Translation gives CASSPMANQPQHF. Variable domain in full (rest from reference TRBV19 and TRBJ1-5): DGGITQSPKYLFRKEGQNVTLSCEQNLNHDAMYWYRQDPGQGLRLIYYSQIVNDFQKGDIAEGYSVSREKKESFPLTVTSAQKNPTAFYLCASSPMANQPQHFGDGTRLSIL.

This clone occurred once. The chain combines TRBV18 with TRBJ2-6; 8 bases match TRBD1. V shed 6 bases, J shed 2 bases, and the junction held 12 bases outside the gene matches. CDR1 KGHSH and CDR2 LQKENI come from the germline V gene. The CDR3 extends over 18 amino acids. For the CDR3, the DNA is TGTGCCAGCTCGCCTCCCAGGGGGCGCAGTCCTGGGGCCAACGTCCTGACTTTC. This encodes CASSPPRGRSPGANVLTF.

The chain is built from TRBV7-2 and TRBJ1-1; D ambiguous. This CDR3 comprises 13 residues. Per germline, CDR1 SGHTA and CDR2 FQGNSA. Trimming stripped 1 base from V and 8 bases from J, with 11 bases between. The CDR3 sequence: CASSLDGEREAFF. CDR3 DNA: TGTGCCAGCAGCTTAGACGGGGAGAGGGAAGCTTTCTTT.

Turning to this clone: Other nucleotide sequences in the sample specify the same CDR3. The chain combines TRBV20-1 with TRBJ2-7; 8 nucleotides agree with TRBD2. V was pared by 3 bases and J by 1 base, with 5 bases of the junction left unmatched. In germline, CDR1 is DFQATT, CDR2 SNEGSKA (reference sequence). CDR3 size: 14 residues. CDR3 sequence: CSASSGGRSYEQYF. CDR3 nucleotide sequence: TGCAGTGCTAGTAGCGGCGGGAGGTCCTACGAGCAGTACTTC.

This chain connects TRBV4-2 to TRBJ2-2; 8 bases agree with TRBD2. CDR1 is LGHNA, CDR2 YNFKEQ, per germline. The CDR3 covers 15 residues. V trimming: 0 bases; J trimming: 4 bases; junction bases outside the gene matches: 1. For the CDR3, the DNA is TGTGCCAGCAGCCAAGAGGGACTAGGCACCGGGGAGCTGTTTTTT. Its translation: CASSQEGLGTGELFF.

The rearrangement joins TRBV7-2 to TRBJ2-2, with 7 positions matching TRBD2. Germline lookup yields CDR1 SGHTA and CDR2 FQGNSA. The V segment lost 5 bases and the J segment 3 bases; nucleotides outside the gene matches: 6. This CDR3 is built from 15 residues. In DNA form, the CDR3 reads TGTGCCAGCAGCATAAGCGGGATCGACACCGGGGAGCTGTTTTTT. Protein product: CASSISGIDTGELFF.

This chain joins TRBV5-1 and TRBJ2-2; 9 positions agree with TRBD1. The CDR3 is made up of 15 amino acids. In germline, CDR1 is SGHRS, CDR2 YFSETQ. J was trimmed by 7 bases and V by 0 bases; bases with no gene match: 4. CDR3 protein: CASSLGQGEIGELFF. In DNA, the CDR3 is TGCGCCAGCAGCTTGGGACAGGGGGAAATCGGGGAGCTGTTTTTT.

The gene calls are TRBV5-6 and TRBJ1-2, with TRBD1 identical over 7 bases. There are 15 residues in the CDR3. Per germline, CDR1 SGHDT and CDR2 YYEEEE. J lost 3 bases, V lost 0 bases, and 5 bases had no gene match. The CDR3 region is CASSLGQGVDYGYTF. The CDR3 nucleotides are TGTGCCAGCAGCTTGGGGCAGGGGGTGGACTATGGCTACACCTTC.

In DNA form, the CDR3 reads TGTGCCAGCAGCGTAGCAGGGGTTGAGGATTCACCCCTCCACTTT. Protein product: CASSVAGVEDSPLHF. This sequence joins TRBV9 and TRBJ1-6, with D possibly matching TRBD1 (6 bases). CDR1 is SGDLS and CDR2 is YYNGEE in the germline V gene. V was pared by 0 bases and J by 8 bases, with 12 bases between. This CDR3 is built from 15 residues.

V gene TRBV4-2 combines with J gene TRBJ2-3, with D perhaps matching TRBD2 (5 bases). V lost 4 bases and J 2 bases, leaving 13 bases between the germline ends. The CDR3 totals 15 residues. Germline V gene lookup returns CDR1 LGHNA and CDR2 YNFKEQ. This chain's CDR3 is CASSRTPRDTDTQYF. Written as DNA, the CDR3 is TGTGCCAGCAGCCGAACCCCCCGGGACACAGATACGCAGTATTTT.

The chain recombines TRBV18 with TRBJ1-5; 8 bases are a match to TRBD1. The V gene end was trimmed by 3 bases and the J gene end by 7 bases; junction bases not matched to a gene: 5. The CDR3 loop spans 14 amino acids. Germline CDR1 KGHSH, CDR2 LQKENI. CDR3 nucleotide sequence: TGTGCCAGCTCACCCTCAGGGGGCAGGCAGCCCCAGCATTTT. Encoded protein: CASSPSGGRQPQHF.

This clone turned up a few times. Additional DNA sequences in this sample encode the identical CDR3. The genes are TRBV30 and TRBJ1-6; 8 nucleotides agree with TRBD1. Germline CDR1 and CDR2: GTSNPN and SVGIG (reference sequence). The CDR3 extends over 14 amino acids. V gave up 5 bases and J gave up 3 bases; unmatched junction bases: 3. This chain's CDR3 is CAWGGQDYNSPLHF. CDR3 in DNA: TGTGCCTGGGGGGGACAGGACTATAATTCACCCCTCCACTTT.

This chain joins TRBV7-9 and TRBJ1-5, with 9 bases matching TRBD1. The trim removed 5 bases at V and 0 bases at J, leaving 14 bases unmatched. Germline CDR1 and CDR2: SEHNR and FQNEAQ (reference sequence). This CDR3 has 19 amino acids. This chain's CDR3 is CASSHTGGAVLYSNQPQHF. The CDR3 DNA sequence: TGTGCCAGCAGCCATACAGGGGGCGCGGTCCTCTATAGCAATCAGCCCCAGCATTTT.

This clone was recorded only once. The V and J genes are TRBV6-5 and TRBJ2-3; 8 bases map to TRBD2. Germline values: CDR1 MNHEY, CDR2 SVGAGI. The CDR3 has 13 residues. In DNA form, the CDR3 reads TGTGCTGCGGCGGGGGGTCTCACAGATACGCAGTATTTT. It is translated as CAAAGGLTDTQYF.

J is TRBJ1-1 and V is TRBV29-1, with D possibly matching TRBD1 (5 bases). The CDR3 runs 13 residues. Deletions cut 2 bases from V and 4 bases from J, with 11 bases between. Germline V gene lookup returns CDR1 SQVTM and CDR2 ANQGSEA. CDR3 in amino acids: CSVEKGRRTEAFF. As DNA, the CDR3 is TGCAGCGTTGAAAAGGGGCGCCGCACTGAAGCTTTCTTT.